A selection of T cell receptor beta chains follows, all from one sample in a study of blood T cell repertoires in COVID-19. Clones were sequenced by immunoSEQ multiplex PCR, and TCRdb holds only the in-frame ones, with some missing. Here the sample spans approximately 470,000 clones, roughly 90% being singletons. What was sequenced was PBMCs or T cells enriched from blood (not recorded which). Every receptor here comes from a woman aged 18-29 years who had recovered from COVID-19. Both conserved end residues are trimmed from each CDR3. The order of the fields is clone size, D gene, V gene, J gene, CDR3 protein. D genes are given only for firm matches. Not all rows give a size; the values are once, few, many and, for expanded clones, a class.

>NA|NA|TRBV10-1|TRBJ2-3
ASSDPLSSRDTQY
>NA|NA|TRBV18|TRBJ1-2
ASSLERTDHGGYT
>NA|NA|TRBV7-9|TRBJ2-1
ASSSPPRRGSSYNEQF
>NA|NA|TRBV2|TRBJ1-3
ASSSSGTLFSGGNTIY
>NA|NA|TRBV6-1|TRBJ2-7
ASSVFKRQGNDEQY
>NA|TRBD1|TRBV4-1|TRBJ1-4
ASSQEGQGREKLF
>NA|NA|TRBV10-2|TRBJ2-6
ASSGGEGDGANVLT
>NA|NA|TRBV12-3/TRBV12-4|TRBJ1-1
ASTQGGYTEAF
>NA|TRBD1|TRBV5-8|TRBJ1-3
AGFRDRGFRSGNTIY
>NA|NA|TRBV27|TRBJ1-5
ASSSSGGNQPQH
>NA|NA|TRBV7-8|TRBJ1-4
ASSEGGGRREKLF
>NA|NA|TRBV30|TRBJ2-7
AWSVTRDSYEQY
>NA|TRBD1|TRBV4-1|TRBJ2-2
ASSVGQGEVSRAGELF
>NA|TRBD2|TRBV13|TRBJ2-3
ASSLERGGGDDTQY
>NA|TRBD2|TRBV6-6|TRBJ2-1
ASSYSLAGAVDEQF
>once|NA|TRBV30|TRBJ1-1
AWSRRTEAF
>NA|TRBD2|TRBV10-2|TRBJ2-7
ASRLAGGPYEQY
>NA|NA|TRBV5-6|TRBJ1-6
ASSKLLSSYNSPLH
>NA|NA|TRBV19|TRBJ1-5
ASSSDRRGNQPQH
>NA|TRBD1|TRBV9|TRBJ1-5
ASSVTGTGQPQH
>NA|TRBD2|TRBV28|TRBJ2-3
ASSLGGGYTDTQY
>NA|NA|TRBV5-1|TRBJ2-7
ASSSQGTTAYEQY
>NA|NA|TRBV5-1|TRBJ2-3
ASSLGAGLSTDTQY
>once|NA|TRBV3-1/TRBV3-2|TRBJ2-4
ASSPQTGSLAKNIQY
>NA|NA|TRBV2|TRBJ2-3
ASSAGGSTDTQY
>NA|NA|TRBV30|TRBJ1-1
AWRPGGETSWRDTEAF
>few|NA|TRBV28|TRBJ1-5
ASSLAGDNQPQH
>NA|NA|TRBV7-2|TRBJ1-3
ASSLAQFRSGNTIY
>NA|TRBD1|TRBV7-2|TRBJ2-1
ASSLGTGRQF
>NA|TRBD1|TRBV5-1|TRBJ1-2
ASSHGTGVYGYT
>NA|TRBD1|TRBV30|TRBJ1-1
AWSPTDGTGAAYGTEAF
>NA|NA|TRBV29-1|TRBJ2-5
SVDTRPTGRETQY
>NA|NA|TRBV6-5|TRBJ1-5
ASRDSSFGNQPQH
>once|NA|TRBV6-1|TRBJ1-2
ASSEFWRRRGYT
>NA|NA|TRBV5-1|TRBJ1-4
ASSPALSEGEKLF
>NA|TRBD1|TRBV19|TRBJ1-5
ASRTGGKDQPQH
>NA|NA|TRBV10-2|TRBJ2-2
ASTFTGGVTGELF
>NA|TRBD1|TRBV27|TRBJ1-2
ASRGTGSSGYT
>NA|TRBD1|TRBV25-1|TRBJ1-2
ASSADRGVGYNYGYT
>NA|TRBD1|TRBV7-2|TRBJ1-2
ASSPTGGANYGYT
>NA|NA|TRBV18|TRBJ1-1
ASSPWGGGAYTEAF
>NA|TRBD1|TRBV11-1|TRBJ2-7
ASSKGQGDEQY
>NA|TRBD2|TRBV18|TRBJ2-3
ASSPPRGGDDTDTQY
>NA|NA|TRBV9|TRBJ2-2
ASSPSGAANTGELF
>NA|TRBD1|TRBV11-2|TRBJ2-7
ASSFPQTGGHEQY
>NA|NA|TRBV3-1/TRBV3-2|TRBJ2-6
ASSSSGISGANVLT
>NA|NA|TRBV5-1|TRBJ1-6
ASSPDGGHNSPLH
>NA|NA|TRBV6-5|TRBJ2-1
ATRRETYYNEQF
>NA|NA|TRBV7-9|TRBJ1-1
ASSRGGQPNTEAF
>NA|TRBD1|TRBV29-1|TRBJ1-6
SVRDRGLNSPLH
>NA|NA|TRBV2|TRBJ1-2
ASSDLRDRGYT